The 21 T cell receptor beta chains reported below all come from one sample, sequenced in a study of T-cell reconstitution after alpha-beta-depleted transplantation in children. Construction of the TCRbeta library involved unique molecular identifiers. TCRdb called the PCR reads again in MiXCR, with one record for every CDR3 protein. This sample carries some 550,000 distinct CDR3 sequences, roughly 24% of them seen once, and the ten largest clones take around an eighth. This specimen was PBMCs, mostly from graft donor cells, taken 360 days after TCRalphabeta/CD19-depleted stem cell transplant. Source of these receptors: a boy under two years old who had a stem cell transplant for acute myeloid leukemia, so the T cells may come from the graft donor.

This clonotype was seen more than once but under ten times. The chain combines TRBV11-2 with TRBJ2-3, with 12 bases aligning to TRBD2. CDR1 and CDR2 (germline): SGHAT, FQNNGV. J gave up 6 bases and V 5 bases, and 9 bases lay outside the gene matches. The CDR3 consists of 16 residues. CDR3 DNA: TGTGCCAGCAGCGCCCCGATCGGACTAGCGGGGGATACGCAGTATTTT. Translating gives CASSAPIGLAGDTQYF.

This clonotype was found many times. The chain has TRBV2 and TRBJ2-7, with a possible D match to TRBD2 (6 bases). The CDR3 has 17 residues. Germline V gives CDR1 SNHLY, CDR2 FYNNEI. V lost 8 bases, J lost 4 bases, and 27 bases lay in between. The CDR3 spells CASRGGTIVGNKYEQYF. As DNA, the CDR3 is TGTGCCAGCCGCGGCGGGACCATAGTGGGGAATAAGTACGAGCAGTACTTC.

This chain links TRBV7-2 with TRBJ1-2; no definite D call. The CDR3 is 15 amino acids. CDR1 is SGHTA and CDR2 is FQGNSA in the germline V gene. The V end was cut by 1 base, the J end by 8 bases, with 17 bases between. For the CDR3, the DNA is TGTGCCAGCAGCTTAGGTACCAGGTTGCAAGGAGGCTACACCTTC. This codes for CASSLGTRLQGGYTF.

This rearrangement joins TRBV4-1 to TRBJ1-2; TRBD1 matches 7 bases. The germline V gene has CDR1 MGHRA and CDR2 YSYEKL. The trim removed 0 bases at V and 1 base at J, leaving 5 bases unmatched. The CDR3 totals 16 residues. CDR3: CASSQDQGGDNYGYTF. The CDR3 DNA reads TGCGCCAGCAGCCAAGATCAAGGGGGCGATAACTATGGCTACACCTTC.

The table lists this clonotype with many counts. The rearrangement uses TRBV20-1 and TRBJ1-2, with 7 positions matching TRBD1. The CDR3 loop spans 14 amino acids. V gave up 6 bases and J gave up 3 bases; unmatched junction bases: 10. Germline values: CDR1 DFQATT, CDR2 SNEGSKA (reference sequence). CDR3 sequence reads: CSAPGGQTYYGYTF. CDR3 nucleotides: TGCAGTGCGCCCGGGGGACAGACTTACTATGGCTACACCTTC.

This clonotype was detected ten times or more. This rearrangement joins TRBV3-1 to TRBJ1-1; perhaps TRBD1 as D (5 bases). Germline V lookup: CDR1 LGHDT, CDR2 YNNKEL (reference sequence). Trimming removed 3 bases at V and 8 bases at J, with 13 bases between. CDR3 size: 13 residues. The CDR3 is CASSHLGTMEAFF. CDR3 nucleotides: TGTGCCAGCAGCCATCTGGGGACGATGGAAGCTTTCTTT.

This clonotype was seen repeatedly, ten times or more. The gene calls are TRBV27 and TRBJ1-6; no reliable D call. V was shortened by 6 bases and J by 7 bases, with 13 bases between the two germline ends. The CDR3 consists of 14 residues. Germline V lookup: CDR1 MNHEY, CDR2 SMNVEV (reference sequence). The chain's CDR3 is CASSLSGRNSPLHF. In nucleotides, the CDR3 is TGTGCCAGCAGCCTCAGCGGGAGGAATTCACCCCTCCACTTT.

The sample holds many counts of this clonotype. This chain joins TRBV7-2 and TRBJ2-7; 7 nucleotides align to TRBD1. This CDR3 has 13 amino acids. The germline gives CDR1 SGHTA, CDR2 FQGNSA. With V trimmed by 5 bases and J by 4 bases, 5 bases remained unmatched. For the CDR3, the DNA is TGTGCCAGCAGCCAACGGACAGGTTACGAGCAGTACTTC. This translates into CASSQRTGYEQYF.

The chain employs TRBV20-1 and TRBJ1-5; TRBD1 aligns across 7 bases. Germline loops: CDR1 DFQATT, CDR2 SNEGSKA (reference sequence). The CDR3 has 13 residues. Trimming took 3 bases from V and 7 from J; bases not matched to a gene: 6. CDR3 sequence: CSARVTGDQPQHF. CDR3 coding DNA: TGCAGTGCTAGGGTTACAGGGGACCAGCCCCAGCATTTT.

There are many counts of this clonotype. The chain combines TRBV12-3 or TRBV12-4 with TRBJ2-7; tentative D call: TRBD2 (5 bases). Trimming cost V 6 bases and J 2 bases, with 8 bases left between them. The CDR3 runs to 12 residues. The CDR3 region has the DNA TGTGCCAGCAGGACGGGGACCTACGAGCAGTACTTC. Its translation: CASRTGTYEQYF.

This clonotype was recorded a few times. V usage is TRBV9 and J usage is TRBJ1-2; perhaps TRBD1 as D (5 bases). The CDR3 contains 13 residues. V lost 0 bases and J 6 bases, leaving 9 bases between the germline ends. CDR1 and CDR2 (germline): SGDLS, YYNGEE. DNA for the CDR3: TGTGCCAGCAGCGTAGTAGAGGGGAATGGCTACACCTTC. Protein product: CASSVVEGNGYTF.

V and J are TRBV5-1 and TRBJ2-1, with 8 bases lining up with TRBD2. The CDR3 extends over 15 amino acids. Germline loops: CDR1 SGHRS, CDR2 YFSETQ. J gave up 5 bases and V 0 bases, and 4 bases lay outside the gene matches. This CDR3 reads CASSLVVAGHNEQFF. The CDR3, as DNA: TGCGCCAGCAGCTTGGTGGTAGCGGGGCACAATGAGCAGTTCTTC.

This clonotype was detected only a few times. The rearrangement links TRBV12-3 or TRBV12-4 to TRBJ1-2; D uncertain. The CDR3 has 17 amino acids. The V end was cut by 1 base, the J end by 2 bases, with 17 bases between. CDR3 residues: CASSLVAVTLSNYGYTF. The DNA for the CDR3 is TGTGCCAGCAGTTTAGTGGCAGTCACCCTGTCCAACTATGGCTACACCTTC.

This clonotype was seen at least ten times. V usage is TRBV20-1 and J usage is TRBJ2-1, with D hard to call. V gave up 2 bases and J gave up 4 bases, with 6 bases separating them. The germline CDR1 and CDR2 sequences are DFQATT and SNEGSKA (reference sequence). CDR3 length: 12 amino acids. The CDR3 coding sequence is TGCAGTGCTAGAAAATTATACAATGAGCAGTTCTTC. Translation gives CSARKLYNEQFF.

The sample holds a few counts of this clonotype. The chain is built from TRBV20-1 and TRBJ2-5; 8 bases are a match to TRBD2. The CDR3 is 14 residues long. J lost 4 bases, V lost 5 bases, and 9 bases had no gene match. Germline CDR1 and CDR2: DFQATT and SNEGSKA (reference sequence). Written as DNA, the CDR3 is TGCAGTGCTTGCCCACCGGGGGGGCGAGAGACCCAGTACTTC. As protein: CSACPPGGRETQYF.

This clonotype was counted once. The rearrangement joins TRBV12-3 or TRBV12-4 to TRBJ1-5; D ambiguous. This CDR3 spans 15 amino acids. V gave up 3 bases and J gave up 3 bases, with 12 bases separating them. The CDR3 is CASSFSGGNNQPQHF. In nucleotides, the CDR3 is TGTGCCAGCAGTTTTTCCGGTGGTAACAATCAGCCCCAGCATTTT.

The chain has TRBV24-1 and TRBJ2-3; the D is unclear. The germline gives CDR1 KGHDR, CDR2 SFDVKD. This CDR3 contains 14 residues. V dropped 4 bases and J dropped 3 bases, with 10 bases sitting between them. The CDR3 nucleotides are TGTGCCACCAGTGACTTGGACGCGACAGATACGCAGTATTTT. As protein: CATSDLDATDTQYF.

The chain joins TRBV29-1 to TRBJ1-2, with D possibly matching TRBD1 (5 bases). The CDR3 length is 15 residues. CDR1 is SQVTM and CDR2 is ANQGSEA in the germline V gene. V was shortened by 0 bases and J by 8 bases, with 19 bases between the two germline ends. The CDR3 bases are TGCAGCGTTGAAGATCGAATTGGGACCAAGGGGGGCTACACCTTC. Translating it yields CSVEDRIGTKGGYTF. The full variable domain, rest sourced from reference TRBV29-1 and TRBJ1-2, is SAVISQKPSRDICQRGTSLTIQCQVDSQVTMMFWYRQQPGQSLTLIATANQGSEATYESGFVIDKFPISRPNLTFSTLTVSNMSPEDSSIYLCSVEDRIGTKGGYTFGSGTRLTVV.

This clonotype has ten or more counts. V and J are TRBV12-3 or TRBV12-4 and TRBJ2-1; possible D gene TRBD2, 6 bases. Trimming took 7 bases from V and 0 from J, leaving 10 bases between them. The length of the CDR3 is 14 residues. The CDR3 loop is CASTAGGSYNEQFF. The DNA for the CDR3 is TGTGCCAGCACCGCCGGGGGCTCCTACAATGAGCAGTTCTTC.

Ten or more counts support this clonotype. The J gene is TRBJ2-3, the V gene TRBV20-1; a possible D gene is TRBD2 (5 bases). Per germline, CDR1 DFQATT and CDR2 SNEGSKA (reference sequence). The CDR3 is 13 amino acids. The V and J ends lost 5 bases and 1 base respectively, with 10 bases between them. In DNA, the CDR3 is TGCAGTGCTCCCGGGCGGGGCACAGATACGCAGTATTTT. Its protein product is CSAPGRGTDTQYF.

This clonotype was recorded only once. The rearrangement uses TRBV5-5 and TRBJ2-7, with TRBD2 matching over 13 bases. The germline CDR1 and CDR2 sequences are SGHKS and YYEKEE (reference sequence). V was pared by 4 bases and J by 6 bases, with 7 bases of the junction left unmatched. CDR3 length: 15 residues. CDR3 DNA: TGTGCCAGCAGCCGGGGGACTAGCGGGGTGCTCGAGCAGTACTTC. This gives the protein CASSRGTSGVLEQYF. The complete variable domain, with remaining parts taken from reference TRBV5-5 and TRBJ2-7, reads DAGVTQSPTHLIKTRGQQVTLRCSPISGHKSVSWYQQVLGQGPQFIFQYYEKEERGRGNFPDRFSARQFPNYSSELNVNALLLGDSALYLCASSRGTSGVLEQYFGPGTRLTVT.